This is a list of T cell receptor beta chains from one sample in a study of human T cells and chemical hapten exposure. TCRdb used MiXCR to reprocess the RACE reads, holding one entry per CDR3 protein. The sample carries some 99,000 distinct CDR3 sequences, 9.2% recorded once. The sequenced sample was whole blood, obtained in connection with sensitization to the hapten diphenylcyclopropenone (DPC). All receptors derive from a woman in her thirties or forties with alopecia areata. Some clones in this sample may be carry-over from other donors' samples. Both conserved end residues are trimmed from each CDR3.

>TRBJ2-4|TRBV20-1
SADTGGGKNIQY
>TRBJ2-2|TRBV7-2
ASSLVSSGAGGGELF
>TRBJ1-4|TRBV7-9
ASSYRDRGEKLF
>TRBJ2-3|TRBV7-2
ASSRELAGGTDTQY
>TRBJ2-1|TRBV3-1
ASSHPGARLDNEQF
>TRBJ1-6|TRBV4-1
ASSLRDSYNSPLH
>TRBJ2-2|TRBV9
ASSVGGGNTGELF
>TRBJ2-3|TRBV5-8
ASSLGRDTQY
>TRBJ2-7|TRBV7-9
ASSLIGGDEQY
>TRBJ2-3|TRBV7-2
ASSELGAYTDTQY
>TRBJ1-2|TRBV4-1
ASSQDPSANYGYT
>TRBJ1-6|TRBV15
ATKDSHSPLH
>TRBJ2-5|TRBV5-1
ASSFQGAIQETQY
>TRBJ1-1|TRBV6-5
ASSPWTGDTEAF
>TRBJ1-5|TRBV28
ASSLFSNQPQH
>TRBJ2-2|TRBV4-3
ASSQDMGQNTGELF
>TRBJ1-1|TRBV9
ASSPSIYAGDTEAF
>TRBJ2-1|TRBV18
ASSHNSGRDNNEQF
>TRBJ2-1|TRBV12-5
ASGFGGTEQF
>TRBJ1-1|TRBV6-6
ASTADRAFSEAF
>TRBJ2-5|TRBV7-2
ASSWVEGGETQY
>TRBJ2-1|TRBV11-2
ASSSPSQPDEQF
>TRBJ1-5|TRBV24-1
ATSDLRDSPHSNQPQH